This TCR beta chain derives from a study of CD8+ T cells in alopecia areata listed by TCRdb under 2018. Study-level background: The treated patients took part in an open-label pilot trial in which moderate-to-severe alopecia areata was treated with oral tofacitinib at 5 to 10 mg twice daily. Tofacitinib was administered for 6 to 18 months, and 6 months of follow-up off drug were then conducted to assess delayed response and recurrence. In treated patients, disease severity was measured using the SALT score, which gives the percentage of scalp surface area affected. High-throughput TCRbeta sequencing was used to examine T cell clonal expansion in alopecia areata in both the C3H/HeJ mouse model and human patients. In humans, TCRbeta sequencing was performed on scalp tissue and on sorted CD4+ and CD8+ peripheral blood T cells from healthy controls and from patients with patchy or totalis/universalis alopecia areata. Biopsies were taken from tofacitinib-treated patients at baseline and at 4 and 24 weeks of treatment, and a later scalp biopsy was taken in several of the tofacitinib-treated patients. Scalp clonality was compared among normal scalp (n=4), patchy alopecia areata scalp (n=8), and alopecia totalis/universalis scalp (n=8). RNA came from the PAXgene miRNA kit for fixed scalp, the miRNeasy kit for PBMCs, and the RNeasy kit for mouse skin. Amplification of TCRbeta CDR3 regions was done by immunoSEQ multiplex PCR using 35 Vbeta forward primers and 13 Jbeta reverse primers. On the study overall, not on this receptor specifically: Resident alphabeta T cells in normal human skin are also sequenced, complicating scalp TCR repertoire analysis, unlike mouse skin dominated by gammadelta T cells. With tofacitinib, both scalp clonality and the number of expanded CD8+ clones among the top 100 scalp clones went down significantly. Shared TCR sequences between patients were less evident than in mice, which may be partly attributable to HLA diversity in the patient population. Compared with normal scalp, lesional scalp, particularly in alopecia totalis/universalis, had higher clonality and more expanded CD8+ clones, which suggests antigenic drive. Because the treated cohort was small and had only one nonresponder, larger studies are needed to examine links between baseline CD8+ expansion and response. Many expanded lesional clones persisted in scalp and blood during tofacitinib treatment, which may partly explain relapse after stopping treatment.

Including cysteine and phenylalanine, the CDR3 has 17 amino acids. Of all the DNA, just the CDR3 is kept, 51 bases in frame from base 1. The germline V and J ends show losses of 3 bases and 6 bases respectively, and no gene match explains 16 bases of the junction. CDR1 and CDR2 (MGHDK, SYGVNS) derive from the germline V gene. This sample's time point label indicates: about 25 weeks on oral tofacitinib. The sample's treatment or condition, from its label and the paper: oral pan-JAK inhibitor, 5-10 mg twice daily. From alopecia areata patients, peripheral blood was collected along with lesional scalp punch biopsies. PBMCs were isolated by density centrifugation and stained for CD3, CD4 and CD8, after which CD4+ and CD8+ T cells were sorted on a FACSAria. Comment on this clone: What this receptor recognizes is not known. No qualities accompany the bases; no much larger clone lies one base away.

The library was prepared using the immunoSEQ multiplex PCR assay. To provide template for TCR sequencing, every sample had RNA extracted and reverse transcribed into cDNA. First-strand cDNA was synthesized using SuperScript III with a 2:1 mix of oligo-dT and random hexamers. A synthetic immune receptor repertoire was used to measure amplification bias, and any remaining bias was corrected computationally. In the authors' own workflow: Raw reads were preprocessed to remove errors, and CDR3 was defined according to IMGT conventions as the region from the conserved cysteine to phenylalanine. Clonality was computed by normalizing Shannon entropy by log2 of the number of productive unique TCRs and subtracting the result from 1. Whether each scalp clone was CD4 or CD8 was inferred by checking scalp TCRbeta sequences against the CD4 and CD8 repertoires from sorted blood. As stored in TCRdb, this immuneACCESS dataset retains in-frame rearrangements with V and J assigned. A fraction of the clones does not appear; measured against another copy, unresolved V genes explain less than half of the discrepancy, and the remainder lacks a known reason. D and trimming were read from the DNA, whereas the V and J calls and clone size are those reported in that table. The sample has 270,000 or so clones on record, 58% of them singletons. The top ten clonotypes cover under 2% of the sample.

The sequencing used CD4+ T cells sorted from blood, collected at week 24, from a patient treated with tofacitinib. The source is a human donor with alopecia areata. The chain employs TRBV25-1 and TRBJ1-1; 7 central nucleotides agree with TRBD1. This receptor has the CDR3 CASSDAQYARGSSEAFF. The nucleotides are TGTGCCAGCAGTGACGCTCAATACGCCAGGGGGTCGTCTGAAGCTTTCTTT.